A selection of T cell receptor beta chains follows, all from one sample in a study of blood T cells in healthy people across ages. TCRdb re-called the 5' RACE reads with MiXCR, one entry per CDR3 protein. The sample lists roughly 2 million distinct CDR3 sequences, less than 50% occurring once. The source material was blood. These receptors were taken from a woman in her thirties or forties in good health. Each CDR3 is given with its conserved first and last residue. Fields, in order: D gene, V gene, J gene, clone size, CDR3 protein, CDR3 DNA. A D gene is named only where the DNA matches it firmly. Part of the rows lack a size; the others show once, few, many or a class for expanded clones.

D: -; V: TRBV28; J: TRBJ1-5; size: -; CDR3: CASSEIGVGNQPQHF; DNA: TGTGCCAGCAGTGAAATAGGGGTGGGCAATCAGCCCCAGCATTTT
D: -; V: TRBV28; J: TRBJ2-7; size: -; CDR3: CASSEGSVEQYF; DNA: TGTGCCAGCAGTGAGGGTAGTGTCGAGCAGTACTTC
D: -; V: TRBV28; J: TRBJ2-1; size: few; CDR3: CASTPGGTGTNEQFF; DNA: TGTGCCAGCACTCCGGGGGGGACAGGGACCAATGAGCAGTTCTTC
D: TRBD1; V: TRBV5-1; J: TRBJ2-1; size: few; CDR3: CASSLSLTGDNNEQFF; DNA: TGCGCCAGCAGCTTGTCCCTAACAGGGGACAACAATGAGCAGTTCTTC
D: -; V: TRBV29-1; J: TRBJ1-2; size: many; CDR3: CSVERGTNYGYTF; DNA: TGCAGCGTTGAAAGGGGGACGAACTATGGCTACACCTTC
D: -; V: TRBV15; J: TRBJ1-5; size: -; CDR3: CATSRGMWGEGQPQHF; DNA: TGTGCCACCAGCAGAGGGATGTGGGGGGAAGGTCAGCCCCAGCATTTT
D: TRBD1; V: TRBV5-1; J: TRBJ1-2; size: -; CDR3: CASSLAAGGADYGYTF; DNA: TGCGCCAGCAGCTTGGCGGCAGGGGGCGCGGACTATGGCTACACCTTC
D: -; V: TRBV7-9; J: TRBJ1-6; size: -; CDR3: CASSLRGDLSYNSPLHF; DNA: TGTGCCAGCAGCTTAAGGGGGGACCTCTCCTATAATTCACCCCTCCACTTT
D: TRBD2; V: TRBV7-2; J: TRBJ2-7; size: few; CDR3: CASSAFSGTYEQYF; DNA: TGTGCCAGCAGCGCATTTAGCGGGACCTACGAGCAGTACTTC
D: TRBD1; V: TRBV15; J: TRBJ2-1; size: -; CDR3: CATSLDRGPYNEQFF; DNA: TGTGCCACCAGCCTCGACAGGGGACCCTACAATGAGCAGTTCTTC